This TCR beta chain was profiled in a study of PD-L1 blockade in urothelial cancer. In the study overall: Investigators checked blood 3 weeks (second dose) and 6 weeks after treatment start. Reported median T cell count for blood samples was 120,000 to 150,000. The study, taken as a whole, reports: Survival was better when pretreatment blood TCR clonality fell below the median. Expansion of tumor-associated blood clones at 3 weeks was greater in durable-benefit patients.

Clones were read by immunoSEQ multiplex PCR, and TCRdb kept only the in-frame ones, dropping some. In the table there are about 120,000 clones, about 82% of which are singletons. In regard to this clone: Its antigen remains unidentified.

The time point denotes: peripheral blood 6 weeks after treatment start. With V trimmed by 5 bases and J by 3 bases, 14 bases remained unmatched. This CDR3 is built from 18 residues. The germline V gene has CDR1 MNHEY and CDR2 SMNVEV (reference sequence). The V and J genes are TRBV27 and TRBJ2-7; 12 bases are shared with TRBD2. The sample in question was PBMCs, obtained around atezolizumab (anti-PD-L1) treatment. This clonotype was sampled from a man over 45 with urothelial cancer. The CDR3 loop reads CASSPQSRTSGVHYEQYF. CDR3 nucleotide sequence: TGTGCCAGCAGTCCCCAATCAAGGACTAGCGGGGTTCACTACGAGCAGTACTTC.